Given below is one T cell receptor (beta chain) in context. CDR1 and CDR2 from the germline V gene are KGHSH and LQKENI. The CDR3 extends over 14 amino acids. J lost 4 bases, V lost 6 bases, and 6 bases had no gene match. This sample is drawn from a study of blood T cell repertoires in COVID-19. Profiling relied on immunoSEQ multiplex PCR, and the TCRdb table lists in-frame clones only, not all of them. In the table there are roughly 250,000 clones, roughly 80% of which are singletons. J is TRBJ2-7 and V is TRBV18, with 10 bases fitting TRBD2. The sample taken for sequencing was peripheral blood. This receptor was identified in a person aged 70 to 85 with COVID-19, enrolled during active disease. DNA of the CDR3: TGTGCCAGCTCGCCTCTAGCGGGGGAATACGAGCAGTACTTC. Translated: CASSPLAGEYEQYF.